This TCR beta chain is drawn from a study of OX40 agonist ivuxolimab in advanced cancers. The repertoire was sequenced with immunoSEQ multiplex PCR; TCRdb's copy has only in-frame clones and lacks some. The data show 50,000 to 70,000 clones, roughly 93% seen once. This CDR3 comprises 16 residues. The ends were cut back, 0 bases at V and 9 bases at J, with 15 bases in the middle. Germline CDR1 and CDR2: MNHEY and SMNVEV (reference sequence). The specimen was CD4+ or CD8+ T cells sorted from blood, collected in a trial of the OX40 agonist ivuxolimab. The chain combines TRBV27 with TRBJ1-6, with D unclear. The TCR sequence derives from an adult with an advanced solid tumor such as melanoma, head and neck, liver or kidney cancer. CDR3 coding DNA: TGTGCCAGCAGTTTATCGCTCGGGGAGCAAGGTTCACCCCTCCACTTT. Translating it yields CASSLSLGEQGSPLHF.